One and the same sample provided the 28 T cell receptor beta chains below, sequenced in a study of cytomegalovirus exposure and HLA in healthy donors. PCR employed 60 Vbeta and 13 Jbeta primers. The data were produced by immunoSEQ multiplex PCR, yet TCRdb's version contains in-frame clones alone and is incomplete. The sample yields 75,000 to 95,000 clones, over 60% seen once. The sequencing sample was made of PBMCs. The receptors were sampled from a man aged 25-45 years in good health and CMV-seronegative.

The chain is built from TRBV7-8 and TRBJ1-2; 11 positions agree with TRBD1. V was clipped by 2 bases and J by 6 bases; unmatched bases: 11. From germline, CDR1 is SGHVS and CDR2 FQNEAQ. CDR3 length equals 17 residues. The CDR3 sequence: CASSLPPWTGGADGYTF. The CDR3 DNA reads TGTGCCAGCAGCTTACCGCCTTGGACAGGGGGCGCTGATGGCTACACCTTC.

The chain uses TRBV14 and TRBJ2-1, with 8 bases fitting TRBD2. V trimming: 3 bases; J trimming: 4 bases; junction bases outside the gene matches: 5. This CDR3 comprises 15 residues. Germline V lookup: CDR1 SGHDN, CDR2 FVKESK. The CDR3 DNA reads as TGTGCCAGCAGCCAGTGGTCGGGAGGGTACAATGAGCAGTTCTTC. This gives the protein CASSQWSGGYNEQFF.

The chain employs TRBV5-1 and TRBJ1-4, with D maybe TRBD1 (5 bases). V was pared by 3 bases and J by 0 bases, with 6 bases between. This CDR3 comprises 14 residues. CDR1 is SGHRS and CDR2 is YFSETQ in the germline V gene. The CDR3: CASSWTSTNEKLFF. The CDR3 region has the DNA TGCGCCAGCAGCTGGACATCAACTAATGAAAAACTGTTTTTT.

There are a few counts of this clone. This rearrangement joins TRBV15 to TRBJ2-3; 8 nucleotides align to TRBD2. The CDR3 contains 15 residues. Germline V gene lookup returns CDR1 LNHNV and CDR2 YYDKDF (reference sequence). J was trimmed by 2 bases and V by 5 bases; bases with no gene match: 6. The CDR3 DNA reads TGTGCCACCAGCCTTAGCGGGAAGCCCACAGATACGCAGTATTTT. Protein product: CATSLSGKPTDTQYF. The full variable domain, rest sourced from reference TRBV15 and TRBJ2-3, is DAMVIQNPRYQVTQFGKPVTLSCSQTLNHNVMYWYQQKSSQAPKLLFHYYDKDFNNEADTPDNFQSRRPNTSFCFLDIRSPGLGDTAMYLCATSLSGKPTDTQYFGPGTRLTVL.

This rearrangement joins TRBV6-5 to TRBJ2-7, with D perhaps TRBD2 (6 bases). Germline CDR1 and CDR2: MNHEY and SVGAGI. There are 12 residues in the CDR3. V gave up 6 bases and J gave up 2 bases, with 8 bases separating them. CDR3: CASRRETYEQYF. DNA of the CDR3: TGTGCCAGCAGACGGGAGACCTACGAGCAGTACTTC.

This clone was recorded only once. The rearrangement links TRBV2 to TRBJ2-3, with TRBD2 identical over 8 bases. The CDR3 is made up of 15 amino acids. Germline V gene data show CDR1 as SNHLY and CDR2 as FYNNEI. Trimming cost V 6 bases and J 6 bases; bases outside gene matches: 11. CDR3 region: CASRFSGGSRDTQYF. In DNA, the CDR3 is TGTGCCAGCAGGTTCTCGGGAGGGAGTCGGGATACGCAGTATTTT.

The chain is built from TRBV4-3 and TRBJ1-6; a possible D gene is TRBD1 (5 bases). The CDR3 is 14 residues long. Deletions cut 1 base from V and 9 bases from J, with 10 bases between. In germline, CDR1 is LGHNA, CDR2 YSLEER. This CDR3 reads CASSQAGKFSPLHF. CDR3 nucleotide sequence: TGCGCCAGCAGCCAAGCAGGGAAGTTTTCACCCCTCCACTTT.

This clone was picked up a small number of times. This chain connects TRBV7-3 to TRBJ1-6; D is ambiguous. The CDR3 consists of 15 residues. Trimming pared 0 bases from V and 5 bases from J, leaving 8 bases between. Germline V gene data show CDR1 as SGHTA and CDR2 as FQGTGA. The CDR3 bases are TGTGCCAGCAGCTTAACCTCCACGGATAATTCACCCCTCCACTTT. The encoded protein is CASSLTSTDNSPLHF.

This chain uses TRBV18 with TRBJ2-5, with 9 bases fitting TRBD1. With the DNA end fitting TRBJ2-7 better, the J assignment may be wrong. CDR3 length: 15 amino acids. CDR1 is KGHSH, CDR2 LQKENI, per germline. The DNA of the CDR3 is TGTGCCAGCTCAGAGGGACAGGGAAGGTCCTACGAGCAGTACTTC. Translation gives CASSEGQGRSYEQYF.

V is TRBV5-1 and J is TRBJ2-1; 10 nucleotides agree with TRBD2. The germline V gene has CDR1 SGHRS and CDR2 YFSETQ. Trimming removed 4 bases from V and 4 bases from J; junction bases left unmatched: 8. The CDR3 length is 16 residues. The CDR3 bases are TGCGCCAGCAGCGCGAGCGGGGGGGCCGGTTACAATGAGCAGTTCTTC. Residues: CASSASGGAGYNEQFF.

This clone was counted a few times. This chain connects TRBV5-1 to TRBJ2-1; 7 nucleotides match TRBD2. The germline V gene encodes CDR1 SGHRS and CDR2 YFSETQ. The V gene end was trimmed by 2 bases and the J gene end by 7 bases; junction bases not matched to a gene: 6. There are 14 residues in the CDR3. For the CDR3, the DNA is TGCGCCAGCAGCTTCCAGCGGGATAGGAATGAGCAGTTCTTC. Translating it yields CASSFQRDRNEQFF.

This chain joins TRBV6-5 and TRBJ1-4; D is unresolved. CDR1 is MNHEY and CDR2 is SVGAGI in the germline V gene. The CDR3 totals 14 residues. V was shortened by 7 bases and J by 3 bases, with 12 bases between the two germline ends. The CDR3 DNA reads as TGTGCCAGCATGAGGGCCTTATCTAATGAAAAACTGTTTTTT. It specifies CASMRALSNEKLFF.

The rearrangement links TRBV5-1 to TRBJ1-3, with D tentatively TRBD1 (6 bases). The CDR3 length is 16 residues. Trimming pared 7 bases from V and 0 bases from J, leaving 17 bases between. Germline-derived CDR1 and CDR2 are SGHRS and YFSETQ. The CDR3 DNA follows: TGCGCCAGCGGAGAGCGGGACATTCGCTCTGGAAACACCATATATTTT. Its protein is CASGERDIRSGNTIYF.

J is TRBJ1-5 and V is TRBV6-1, with 7 bases lining up with TRBD1. CDR3 length: 13 residues. Trimming cost V 3 bases and J 15 bases; bases outside gene matches: 11. Per the germline V gene, CDR1 is MNHNS and CDR2 is SASEGT. As DNA, the CDR3 is TGTGCCAGCAGTGACGGAGACAGGGCGAACCGGCATTTT. Encoded protein: CASSDGDRANRHF.

J is TRBJ2-1 and V is TRBV7-6; 7 bases line up with TRBD1. The CDR3 has 16 residues. Looked up from germline, CDR1 is SGHVS and CDR2 is FNYEAQ. The ends lost 2 bases at V and 7 bases at J; junction bases unmatched: 11. CDR3 sequence (DNA): TGTGCCAGCAGCTTAATGGTGGGCCAGGGGGTGAATGAGCAGTTCTTC. It translates to CASSLMVGQGVNEQFF.

This clone was seen a few times. The gene calls are TRBV4-2 and TRBJ2-7, with TRBD2 identical over 14 bases. Germline CDR1 LGHNA, CDR2 YNFKEQ. This CDR3 has 16 residues. J was trimmed by 5 bases and V by 4 bases; bases with no gene match: 7. The CDR3 DNA sequence: TGTGCCAGCAGCCTGCGAGGGACTAGCGGGAGTAACGAGCAGTACTTC. Protein product: CASSLRGTSGSNEQYF.

V is TRBV7-2 and J is TRBJ1-4; the D is unclear. Trimming removed 3 bases at V and 8 bases at J, with 10 bases between. The length of the CDR3 is 13 residues. CDR1 is SGHTA, CDR2 FQGNSA, per germline. The DNA for the CDR3 is TGTGCCAGCAGCTTCCGGGAAGCCGAAAAACTGTTTTTT. Residues: CASSFREAEKLFF.

The chain joins TRBV10-3 to TRBJ2-5, with 12 bases identical to TRBD2. The CDR3 covers 16 residues. V lost 4 bases to trimming and J lost 3 bases; unmatched junction nucleotides: 6. The germline V gene has CDR1 ENHRY and CDR2 SYGVKD. The CDR3 DNA sequence: TGTGCCATCAGTGGGTTATCTAGCGGGGGGGAAGAGACCCAGTACTTC. This gives the protein CAISGLSSGGEETQYF.

A note on this clone: At one end, the junction sequence differs from germline, possibly due to a read error. CDR3 region: CSSSPTSGGNYNEQFF. In DNA, the CDR3 is TGTTCCAGCAGCCCAACTAGCGGGGGGAACTACAATGAGCAGTTCTTC. The chain links TRBV7-9 to TRBJ2-1; 12 positions agree with TRBD2. This CDR3 has 16 residues. Germline assignment: CDR1 SEHNR and CDR2 FQNEAQ (reference sequence).

This chain joins TRBV28 and TRBJ2-7; D not resolved. V lost 0 bases to trimming and J lost 3 bases, with 9 bases between them. The germline gives CDR1 MDHEN, CDR2 SYDVKM. This CDR3 is built from 14 residues. CDR3 protein: CASSLWARYYEQYF. The CDR3 nucleotides are TGTGCCAGCAGTTTATGGGCCAGGTACTACGAGCAGTACTTC.

The CDR3 DNA sequence: TGCGCCAGCAGCCAAGTACCGGGGGGTGGTCCAGATACGCAGTATTTT. The encoded protein is CASSQVPGGGPDTQYF. This chain links TRBV4-1 with TRBJ2-3; 7 bases fit TRBD2. J gave up 4 bases and V 1 base, and 8 bases lay outside the gene matches. This CDR3 is 16 amino acids long. Looked up from germline, CDR1 is MGHRA and CDR2 is YSYEKL.

Points on this clone: The junction and the germline gene differ at one end; a read error may be behind it. The rearrangement uses TRBV7-9 and TRBJ2-6; a possible D gene is TRBD2 (7 bases). Germline V gives CDR1 SEHNR, CDR2 FQNEAQ (reference sequence). The CDR3 loop spans 16 amino acids. DNA for the CDR3: TGTTCCAGCAGCGGGACAAGCCTTTCTGGGGCCAACGTCCTGACTTTC. Its translation is CSSSGTSLSGANVLTF.

The genes are TRBV6-1 and TRBJ1-3; D call uncertain. V was pared by 5 bases and J by 2 bases, with 13 bases between. CDR3 length: 15 residues. Germline V gene sequence: CDR1 MNHNS, CDR2 SASEGT. The CDR3 reads CASSSQVGPGNTIYF. The DNA for the CDR3 is TGTGCCAGCAGTAGCCAGGTGGGCCCTGGAAACACCATATATTTT.

The chain carries TRBV4-3 and TRBJ1-3, with D hard to call. The CDR3 sequence is 15 residues long. CDR1 is LGHNA, CDR2 YSLEER, per germline. V lost 2 bases, J lost 0 bases, and 8 bases lay in between. The DNA for the CDR3 is TGCGCCAGCAGCCAACAACCAGACTCTGGAAACACCATATATTTT. It specifies CASSQQPDSGNTIYF.

V is TRBV4-2 and J is TRBJ1-5, with D tentatively TRBD1 (6 bases). The CDR3 covers 15 residues. Germline V gene lookup returns CDR1 LGHNA and CDR2 YNFKEQ. The ends were cut back, 0 bases at V and 4 bases at J, with 10 bases in the middle. In DNA form, the CDR3 reads TGTGCCAGCAGCCAAGAAACAGGGTCGAATCAGCCCCAGCATTTT. This encodes CASSQETGSNQPQHF.

This clone was observed a few times. CDR3 in amino acids: CASSLDRVGNTIYF. As DNA, the CDR3 is TGTGCCAGCAGTTTGGACAGGGTAGGAAACACCATATATTTT. The gene calls are TRBV2 and TRBJ1-3; TRBD1 agrees at 8 bases. With V trimmed by 5 bases and J by 4 bases, 4 bases remained unmatched. This CDR3 contains 14 residues. Looked up from germline, CDR1 is SNHLY and CDR2 is FYNNEI.

The chain links TRBV7-8 to TRBJ2-5; TRBD1 agrees at 7 bases. This CDR3 comprises 14 residues. Trimming at V came to 1 base and at J to 5 bases, leaving 4 bases not matched to a gene. Germline assignment: CDR1 SGHVS and CDR2 FQNEAQ. The CDR3 sequence is CASSLERGRETQYF. The DNA of the CDR3 is TGTGCCAGCAGCTTAGAGAGGGGGCGGGAGACCCAGTACTTC.

This clone has only a few counts. The gene calls are TRBV28 and TRBJ2-3; TRBD1 matches 7 bases. The V gene's germline CDR1 is MDHEN and CDR2 SYDVKM. The CDR3 runs 15 residues. V shed 3 bases and J 4 bases; nucleotides not matched to a gene: 7. The CDR3 nucleotides read TGTGCCAGCAGTTTGACCCACCAGGGGGCAGATACGCAGTATTTT. This encodes CASSLTHQGADTQYF. Supplemented by reference TRBV28 and TRBJ2-3, the full variable domain reads DVKVTQSSRYLVKRTGEKVFLECVQDMDHENMFWYRQDPGLGLRLIYFSYDVKMKEKGDIPEGYSVSREKKERFSLILESASTNQTSMYLCASSLTHQGADTQYFGPGTRLTVL.